These T cell receptor beta chains were read from a single sample in a study of a mutant IDH1 vaccine in newly diagnosed glioma. Clones were sequenced by immunoSEQ multiplex PCR, and TCRdb holds only the in-frame ones, with some missing. Of around 92,000 clones listed, around 90% are singletons. Sequenced here: PBMCs, sampled from a glioma patient treated with radiotherapy, temozolomide or both. The receptors were gathered from a woman in her forties or fifties with glioma. Both conserved end residues are part of each CDR3. The D gene is left open where the match is weak. Clone sizes are given selectively: once, few, many, or a class where the clone is expanded.

clone size: -
CDR3 length: 14
J gene: TRBJ2-5
V gene: TRBV7-3
D gene: -
CDR3 protein: CASSLSGAGETQYF
CDR3 DNA: TGTGCCAGCAGCTTAAGCGGAGCTGGGGAGACCCAGTACTTC

clone size: -
CDR3 length: 13
J gene: TRBJ2-1
V gene: TRBV5-1
D gene: -
CDR3 protein: CASSLEGDNEQFF
CDR3 DNA: TGCGCCAGCAGCTTGGAAGGGGACAATGAGCAGTTCTTC

clone size: many
CDR3 length: 16
J gene: TRBJ1-5
V gene: TRBV13
D gene: TRBD1
CDR3 protein: CASSLGGTGGDQPQHF
CDR3 DNA: TGTGCCAGCAGCCTAGGGGGGACAGGGGGCGATCAGCCCCAGCATTTT

clone size: -
CDR3 length: 11
J gene: TRBJ1-2
V gene: TRBV19
D gene: -
CDR3 protein: CASSIYYGYTF
CDR3 DNA: TGTGCCAGTAGTATTTACTATGGCTACACCTTC

clone size: -
CDR3 length: 18
J gene: TRBJ2-2
V gene: TRBV21-1
D gene: -
CDR3 protein: CASSKGVQGYANTGELFF
CDR3 DNA: TGTGCCAGCAGCAAAGGAGTGCAGGGTTACGCGAACACCGGGGAGCTGTTTTTT

clone size: -
CDR3 length: 15
J gene: TRBJ2-3
V gene: TRBV27
D gene: TRBD1
CDR3 protein: CASSSEQGVIDTQYF
CDR3 DNA: TGTGCCAGCAGTTCGGAACAGGGGGTCATAGATACGCAGTATTTT

clone size: -
CDR3 length: 13
J gene: TRBJ1-2
V gene: TRBV7-2
D gene: -
CDR3 protein: CASSPGNYYGYTF
CDR3 DNA: TGTGCCAGCAGCCCAGGGAATTACTATGGCTACACCTTC

clone size: -
CDR3 length: 14
J gene: TRBJ2-7
V gene: TRBV18
D gene: -
CDR3 protein: CASSPGQTTYEQYF
CDR3 DNA: TGTGCCAGCTCACCCGGACAAACCACCTACGAGCAGTACTTC

clone size: -
CDR3 length: 15
J gene: TRBJ2-1
V gene: TRBV5-6
D gene: TRBD2
CDR3 protein: CASIPGLAGVNEQFF
CDR3 DNA: TGTGCCAGCATTCCTGGACTAGCGGGGGTCAATGAGCAGTTCTTC

clone size: -
CDR3 length: 14
J gene: TRBJ2-7
V gene: TRBV18
D gene: TRBD1
CDR3 protein: CASSPTQGVHEQYF
CDR3 DNA: TGTGCCAGCTCACCCACGCAGGGGGTCCACGAGCAGTACTTC

clone size: -
CDR3 length: 14
J gene: TRBJ1-4
V gene: TRBV27
D gene: TRBD1
CDR3 protein: CASSPWTGNEKLFF
CDR3 DNA: TGTGCCAGCAGTCCGTGGACAGGGAATGAAAAACTGTTTTTT

clone size: -
CDR3 length: 15
J gene: TRBJ2-1
V gene: TRBV5-1
D gene: -
CDR3 protein: CASSLLPGSLNEQFF
CDR3 DNA: TGCGCCAGCAGCTTGTTACCAGGGAGTTTGAATGAGCAGTTCTTC

clone size: -
CDR3 length: 13
J gene: TRBJ2-1
V gene: TRBV10-1
D gene: -
CDR3 protein: CASSRGSPSEQFF
CDR3 DNA: TGCGCCAGCAGTCGAGGGTCCCCCTCTGAGCAGTTCTTC

clone size: -
CDR3 length: 15
J gene: TRBJ2-1
V gene: TRBV29-1
D gene: TRBD2
CDR3 protein: CSVEDRGGNWDEQFF
CDR3 DNA: TGCAGCGTTGAAGATCGGGGGGGGAATTGGGATGAGCAGTTCTTC